The 24 T cell receptor beta chains in this list originate from one sample, sequenced in a study of tumor-infiltrating lymphocytes in oesophageal squamous cell carcinoma. TCRdb independently ran MiXCR on the PCR reads; one entry per CDR3 protein. The data contain some 14,000 distinct CDR3 sequences, approximately 50% of them seen just once; the ten biggest clones take up around 17%. The sample comprised esophageal tumor tissue. The receptors stem from a male donor with esophageal squamous cell carcinoma.

The gene calls are TRBV7-2 and TRBJ2-3; D is unclear. The germline CDR1 and CDR2 sequences are SGHTA and FQGNSA. With 3 bases removed from V and 4 bases from J, the gap between germline ends came to 8 bases. The CDR3 runs to 13 residues. CDR3 sequence: CASSFSPPDTQYF. In DNA, the CDR3 is TGTGCCAGCAGCTTCTCCCCCCCAGATACGCAGTATTTT.

The sample holds many counts of this clonotype. The chain's CDR3 is CASSLMRQETQYF. The CDR3 DNA is TGTGCCAGCAGTTTAATGCGGCAGGAGACCCAGTACTTC. V usage is TRBV27 and J usage is TRBJ2-5; D unresolved. The germline V gene has CDR1 MNHEY and CDR2 SMNVEV (reference sequence). This CDR3 is built from 13 residues. Trimming stripped 2 bases from V and 5 bases from J, with 9 bases between.

The CDR3 here is CASESGPSYEQYF. CDR3 bases: TGTGCCAGCGAGAGCGGACCCTCCTACGAGCAGTACTTC. The chain employs TRBV7-6 and TRBJ2-7, with D tentatively TRBD2 (5 bases). The V end lost 8 bases, the J end lost 0 bases, and 11 bases lay between the germline ends. CDR1 and CDR2 from the germline V gene are SGHVS and FNYEAQ. This CDR3 has 13 residues.

This clonotype was detected a few times. The chain uses TRBV7-8 and TRBJ2-5, with TRBD2 as a possible D gene (5 bases). The J call could be wrong; TRBJ2-7 is a better fit for the DNA end. The CDR3 is 12 amino acids. Germline V lookup: CDR1 SGHVS, CDR2 FQNEAQ. This chain's CDR3 is CASRLEAGEQYF. The CDR3 DNA follows: TGTGCCAGCAGGTTGGAGGCGGGCGAGCAGTACTTC.

The CDR3 here is CASSLTGAGDTQYF. The CDR3 DNA reads TGTGCCAGCAGCTTGACAGGAGCCGGAGATACGCAGTATTTT. This chain joins TRBV11-2 and TRBJ2-3, with D perhaps TRBD1 (6 bases). CDR1 is SGHAT and CDR2 is FQNNGV in the germline V gene. V lost 3 bases, J lost 5 bases, and 12 bases lay in between. CDR3 size: 14 residues.

V usage is TRBV7-8 and J usage is TRBJ2-4, with D unresolved. The CDR3 contains 16 residues. Germline CDR1 and CDR2: SGHVS and FQNEAQ. Trimming left V 1 base short and J 1 base short, with 11 bases between. The CDR3 region is CASSLDRWMAKNIQYF. The CDR3 DNA is TGTGCCAGCAGCTTAGATCGTTGGATGGCCAAAAACATTCAGTACTTC.

For the CDR3, the DNA is TGTGCCAGCAGCTACCGGATTACTAGCACAGATACGCAGTATTTT. The encoded protein is CASSYRITSTDTQYF. The chain links TRBV13 to TRBJ2-3; D is ambiguous. Germline V gene data show CDR1 as PRHDT and CDR2 as FYEKMQ (reference sequence). The CDR3 has 15 residues. Trimming pared 4 bases from V and 0 bases from J, leaving 11 bases between. Full variable domain (remainder filled in from reference TRBV13 and TRBJ2-3): AAGVIQSPRHLIKEKRETATLKCYPIPRHDTVYWYQQGPGQDPQFLISFYEKMQSDKGSIPDRFSAQQFSDYHSELNMSSLELGDSALYFCASSYRITSTDTQYFGPGTRLTVL.

The chain recombines TRBV7-6 with TRBJ2-5, with D perhaps matching TRBD1 (6 bases). Germline assignment: CDR1 SGHVS and CDR2 FNYEAQ. Trimming pared 5 bases from V and 4 bases from J, leaving 14 bases between. This CDR3 is built from 14 residues. Here the CDR3 DNA reads TGTGCCAGCAGCCGGATACAGGGTATAGAGACCCAGTACTTC. This sequence encodes CASSRIQGIETQYF.

The chain joins TRBV20-1 to TRBJ2-4, with 10 nucleotides matching TRBD2. The closer fit of TRBJ2-1 to the DNA end suggests the J call may be wrong. The V gene's germline CDR1 is DFQATT and CDR2 SNEGSKA (reference sequence). The CDR3 has 14 residues. The CDR3 nucleotides read TGCAGTGCTATGGTACTAGCGGGAAGGAATGAGCAGTTCTTC. Its protein product is CSAMVLAGRNEQFF.

This clonotype was counted at least ten times. The rearrangement links TRBV7-3 to TRBJ2-1, with D tentatively TRBD2 (6 bases). V lost 4 bases, J lost 5 bases, and 15 bases lay in between. Germline CDR1 reads SGHTA; CDR2 reads FQGTGA. This CDR3 region has 15 residues. CDR3 sequence: CASSSGRDLHNEQFF. The CDR3 DNA follows: TGTGCCAGCAGCTCCGGGCGGGACCTACACAATGAGCAGTTCTTC.

This clonotype is large by share. The chain has TRBV7-9 and TRBJ2-1; 14 bases map to TRBD2. CDR3 length equals 16 residues. From germline, CDR1 is SEHNR and CDR2 FQNEAQ (reference sequence). V trimming: 5 bases; J trimming: 9 bases; junction bases outside the gene matches: 9. This chain's CDR3 is CASSPRTSGRNVEQFF. The DNA of the CDR3 is TGTGCCAGCAGCCCGCGGACTAGCGGGAGGAATGTTGAGCAGTTCTTC.

This clonotype was recorded a few times. This chain connects TRBV7-4 to TRBJ2-3; no clear D. The V gene lost 5 bases and the J gene lost 5 bases, with 8 bases spanning the gap. The germline CDR1 and CDR2 sequences are SGHVT and SQSDAQ. There are 12 residues in the CDR3. The CDR3 is CASSLLRDTQYF. CDR3 nucleotide sequence: TGTGCCAGCAGCCTACTCCGAGATACGCAGTATTTT. The full variable domain, completed using reference TRBV7-4 and TRBJ2-3, is GAGVSQSPRYKVAKRGRDVALRCDSISGHVTLYWYRQTLGQGSEVLTYSQSDAQRDKSGRPSGRFSAERPERSVSTLKIQRTEQGDSAVYLCASSLLRDTQYFGPGTRLTVL.

This sequence joins TRBV7-6 and TRBJ2-7; D might be TRBD2 (5 bases). The end of the DNA fits TRBJ2-1 better, so the J call may be wrong. Germline lookup yields CDR1 SGHVS and CDR2 FNYEAQ. The CDR3 runs to 14 residues. CDR3 residues: CASSLSSEWREQFF. CDR3 bases: TGTGCCAGCAGCTTATCCTCGGAGTGGAGGGAGCAGTTCTTC.

The table lists this clonotype with many counts. The V gene is TRBV5-6, the J gene TRBJ1-5; D might be TRBD1 (5 bases). The CDR3 has 14 amino acids. V was pared by 1 base and J by 5 bases, with 10 bases between. CDR1 is SGHDT and CDR2 is YYEEEE in the germline V gene. CDR3 region: CASSLTGRDQPQHF. The DNA for the CDR3 is TGTGCCAGCAGCTTGACAGGTCGGGATCAGCCCCAGCATTTT. The full variable domain, completed using reference TRBV5-6 and TRBJ1-5, is DAGVTQSPTHLIKTRGQQVTLRCSPKSGHDTVSWYQQALGQGPQFIFQYYEEEERQRGNFPDRFSGHQFPNYSSELNVNALLLGDSALYLCASSLTGRDQPQHFGDGTRLSIL.

This clonotype is classed as medium-sized. This rearrangement joins TRBV7-8 to TRBJ2-7; D is possibly TRBD1 (6 bases). V was shortened by 6 bases and J by 1 base, with 10 bases between the two germline ends. This CDR3 region has 13 residues. Germline V gene data show CDR1 as SGHVS and CDR2 as FQNEAQ. CDR3 protein: CASRADRSYEQYF. CDR3 nucleotide sequence: TGTGCCAGCAGAGCCGACAGGTCCTACGAGCAGTACTTC.

This clonotype counts as medium-sized. This chain links TRBV7-6 with TRBJ2-3; D is unclear. The germline V gene has CDR1 SGHVS and CDR2 FNYEAQ. The CDR3 consists of 14 residues. V lost 3 bases and J lost 4, with 11 bases in between. CDR3 amino acids: CASSLALSPDTQYF. For the CDR3, the DNA is TGTGCCAGCAGCTTGGCCTTGAGTCCAGATACGCAGTATTTT.

The J gene is TRBJ2-6, the V gene TRBV7-2, with 7 bases identical to TRBD1. CDR1 and CDR2 (germline): SGHTA, FQGNSA. CDR3 size: 14 residues. V dropped 3 bases and J dropped 7; count of bases not matched to a gene: 3. Here the CDR3 reads CASSFRQGANVLTF. CDR3 coding DNA: TGTGCCAGCAGCTTCCGACAGGGTGCCAACGTCCTGACTTTC. Full variable domain (rest looked up from reference TRBV7-2 and TRBJ2-6): GAGVSQSPSNKVTEKGKDVELRCDPISGHTALYWYRQSLGQGLEFLIYFQGNSAPDKSGLPSDRFSAERTGGSVSTLTIQRTQQEDSAVYLCASSFRQGANVLTFGAGSRLTVL.

V gene TRBV6-1 combines with J gene TRBJ1-3; D not certain. The V gene lost 3 bases and the J gene lost 3 bases, with 12 bases spanning the gap. In germline, CDR1 is MNHNS, CDR2 SASEGT. The CDR3 is 15 amino acids. The CDR3 DNA reads TGTGCCAGCAGTGAGAATTGGGAGGGTGGAAACACCATATATTTT. Translation gives CASSENWEGGNTIYF.

V is TRBV7-2 and J is TRBJ2-1; D uncertain. The J call is uncertain, as TRBJ2-7 better fits the DNA end. CDR1 is SGHTA, CDR2 FQGNSA, per germline. The length of the CDR3 is 14 residues. The CDR3 reads CASSVLVGSYEQYF. The CDR3 DNA sequence: TGTGCCAGCAGCGTCCTAGTGGGGTCCTACGAGCAGTACTTC.

The gene calls are TRBV10-3 and TRBJ2-7; 10 bases map to TRBD1. V lost 4 bases to trimming and J lost 3 bases; unmatched junction nucleotides: 9. The CDR3 runs 16 residues. The V gene's germline CDR1 is ENHRY and CDR2 SYGVKD. The CDR3 protein is CAISAFSWTGGYEQYF. The CDR3 coding sequence is TGTGCCATCAGTGCGTTTTCCTGGACAGGGGGCTACGAGCAGTACTTC.

The genes are TRBV6-1 and TRBJ2-7; no clear D gene. The DNA end is more similar to TRBJ1-2, so the J call may be wrong. The germline V gene has CDR1 MNHNS and CDR2 SASEGT. The CDR3 consists of 12 residues. The CDR3 nucleotides read TGTGCCAGCAGTGACAGGACTTATGGCTACACCTTC. The encoded protein is CASSDRTYGYTF.

The rearrangement uses TRBV25-1 and TRBJ2-5, with 11 positions matching TRBD2. The tail of the sequence fits TRBJ2-7 better, so the J call may be wrong. The CDR3 consists of 15 residues. Germline lookup yields CDR1 MGHDK and CDR2 SYGVNS. For the CDR3, the DNA is TGTGCCAGCAGTGAACCTGGACTAGCGGGCTACGAGCAGTACTTC. Its translation: CASSEPGLAGYEQYF.

V is TRBV7-2 and J is TRBJ2-7; D is ambiguous. Germline CDR1 and CDR2: SGHTA and FQGNSA. This CDR3 is 15 amino acids long. Between the trimmed V and J ends, which lost 6 bases and 0 bases, there was a span of 15 bases. CDR3 amino acids: CASSLEWAVSYEQYF. The CDR3 DNA reads as TGTGCCAGCAGTCTCGAATGGGCGGTCTCCTACGAGCAGTACTTC. Full variable domain (missing parts from reference TRBV7-2 and TRBJ2-7): GAGVSQSPSNKVTEKGKDVELRCDPISGHTALYWYRQSLGQGLEFLIYFQGNSAPDKSGLPSDRFSAERTGGSVSTLTIQRTQQEDSAVYLCASSLEWAVSYEQYFGPGTRLTVT.

DNA for the CDR3: TGTGCCAGCAGCCCAACCGGGACTAGTTTTGTTGCGCAGTATTTT. Translation gives CASSPTGTSFVAQYF. The rearrangement links TRBV12-3 or TRBV12-4 to TRBJ2-3; 8 positions agree with TRBD2. The CDR3 has 15 amino acids. V lost 6 bases and J lost 10; bases outside the gene matches: 15.